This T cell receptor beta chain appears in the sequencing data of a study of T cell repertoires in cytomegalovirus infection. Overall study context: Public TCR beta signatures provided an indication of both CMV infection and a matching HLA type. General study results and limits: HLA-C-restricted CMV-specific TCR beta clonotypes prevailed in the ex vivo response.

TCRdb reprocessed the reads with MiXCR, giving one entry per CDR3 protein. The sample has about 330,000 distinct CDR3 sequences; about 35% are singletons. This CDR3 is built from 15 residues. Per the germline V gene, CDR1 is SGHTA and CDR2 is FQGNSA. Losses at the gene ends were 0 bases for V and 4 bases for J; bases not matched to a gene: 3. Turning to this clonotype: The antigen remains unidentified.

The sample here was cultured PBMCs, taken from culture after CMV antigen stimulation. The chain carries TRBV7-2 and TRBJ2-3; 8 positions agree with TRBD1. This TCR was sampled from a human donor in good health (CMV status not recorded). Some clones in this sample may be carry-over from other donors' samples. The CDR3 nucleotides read TGTGCCAGCAGCTTAGCGTACAGGGGGGCAGATACGCAGTATTTT. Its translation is CASSLAYRGADTQYF.